This TCR beta chain was profiled in a study of blood T cells in healthy people across ages. Overall study findings and caveats: Changes seen in expanded clonotypes were possibly confounded by donor CMV status left unknown.

The study recruited healthy Caucasian donors from Russia who were aged roughly 6 to 95. V lost 2 bases and J lost 6, with 10 bases in between. The CDR3 length is 14 residues. Germline lookup yields CDR1 MNHEY and CDR2 SVGAGI. As to this clonotype: As yet, its antigen is unknown.

It was with a sample-barcoded 5' primer and a J-beta primer mix that a second PCR of roughly 6 to 12 cycles was run. MiXCR, applied by TCRdb to the 5' RACE reads, yields one record per CDR3 protein. The sample shows about 770,000 distinct CDR3 sequences, around 43% of them seen only once. Specimen: blood. This sequence was found in a man aged 60-69 years in good health. The chain joins TRBV6-5 to TRBJ2-2; no firm D call. CDR3 nucleotides: TGTGCCAGCAGTTACGCGGATAGGCCCGGGGAGCTGTTTTTT. Its translation: CASSYADRPGELFF.